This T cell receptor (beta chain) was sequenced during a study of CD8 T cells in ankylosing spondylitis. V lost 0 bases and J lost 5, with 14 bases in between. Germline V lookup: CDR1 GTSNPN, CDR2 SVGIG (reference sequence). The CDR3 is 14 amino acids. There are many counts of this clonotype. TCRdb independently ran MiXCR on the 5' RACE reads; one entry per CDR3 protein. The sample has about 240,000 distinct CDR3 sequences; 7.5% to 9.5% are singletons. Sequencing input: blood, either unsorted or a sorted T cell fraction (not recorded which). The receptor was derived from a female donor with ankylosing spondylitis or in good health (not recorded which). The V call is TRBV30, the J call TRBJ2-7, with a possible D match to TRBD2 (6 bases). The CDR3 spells CAWSVGSGPHEQYF. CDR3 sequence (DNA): TGTGCCTGGAGTGTCGGTAGCGGTCCCCACGAGCAGTACTTC.